The 10 T cell receptor beta chains below all came from one sample that was sequenced in a study of CD8 T cells in ankylosing spondylitis. TCRdb processed the 5' RACE reads anew with MiXCR; each CDR3 protein has one entry. The sample lists roughly 100,000 distinct CDR3 sequences; about 8.3% were seen once. The sequenced material came from blood, either unsorted or a sorted T cell fraction (not recorded which). The source is a male donor with ankylosing spondylitis or in good health (not recorded which).

Details on this clonotype: This clone may be a read error of a much larger clone one base away. The chain combines TRBV7-2 with TRBJ1-5, with D hard to call. The germline gives CDR1 SGHTA, CDR2 FQGNSA. Trimming cost V 0 bases and J 3 bases, with 0 bases left between them. The CDR3 is made up of 12 amino acids. CDR3 region: CASSLANQPQHF. Written as DNA, the CDR3 is TGTGCCAGCAGCTTAGCCAATCAGCCCCAGCATTTT.

Points on this clonotype: Given a much more abundant clone one base away, this may be a read error. The chain uses TRBV7-7 and TRBJ2-2; the match to TRBD2 covers 12 bases. The V gene's germline CDR1 is SSHAT and CDR2 FNYEAQ (reference sequence). The CDR3 consists of 17 residues. The CDR3 nucleotides read TGTGCTAGCAGCTTAGCGACTAGCGGGAGTACTGCGGGGGGGCTGTTTTTT. It yields the protein CASSLATSGSTAGGLFF.

This clonotype was counted at least ten times. The chain links TRBV20-1 to TRBJ2-2; tentatively, D is TRBD2 (6 bases). The CDR3 is made up of 13 amino acids. The germline V gene encodes CDR1 DFQATT and CDR2 SNEGSKA (reference sequence). With 7 bases removed from V and 5 bases from J, the gap between germline ends came to 14 bases. CDR3 residues: CSVGGPGTGELFF. The CDR3 nucleotides read TGCAGTGTGGGGGGTCCGGGGACCGGGGAGCTGTTTTTT.

In its sample, this clonotype was seen many times. The CDR3 nucleotides read TGCAGCGTTGAACTGGTGGGCTGGGATGAAAAACTGTTTTTT. Amino acid sequence: CSVELVGWDEKLFF. The chain recombines TRBV29-1 with TRBJ1-4; D uncertain. In germline, CDR1 is SQVTM, CDR2 ANQGSEA. Trimming stripped 2 bases from V and 6 bases from J, with 13 bases between. This CDR3 region has 14 residues. Full variable domain (outside the CDR3, taken from reference TRBV29-1 and TRBJ1-4): SAVISQKPSRDICQRGTSLTIQCQVDSQVTMMFWYRQQPGQSLTLIATANQGSEATYESGFVIDKFPISRPNLTFSTLTVSNMSPEDSSIYLCSVELVGWDEKLFFGSGTQLSVL.

This chain uses TRBV29-1 with TRBJ1-2; TRBD1 aligns across 7 bases. The CDR3 contains 12 residues. Germline trimming cut 8 bases from V and 3 bases from J; bases unmatched to any gene: 6. The germline V gene has CDR1 SQVTM and CDR2 ANQGSEA. The CDR3 loop reads CSSLDRDYGYTF. CDR3 nucleotide sequence: TGCAGCTCCCTCGACAGGGACTATGGCTACACCTTC.

This clonotype was detected ten times or more. This chain connects TRBV6-5 to TRBJ2-3; D is undetermined. The CDR3 loop spans 13 amino acids. Germline values: CDR1 MNHEY, CDR2 SVGAGI. V shed 4 bases and J shed 1 base, with 6 bases lying between them. The CDR3 region is CASSLGGTDTQYF. The CDR3 DNA reads TGTGCCAGCAGTTTAGGTGGCACAGATACGCAGTATTTT.

This clonotype occurred many times. The J gene is TRBJ2-7, the V gene TRBV20-1, with a possible D match to TRBD2 (5 bases). Trimming pared 6 bases from V and 2 bases from J, leaving 11 bases between. The V gene's germline CDR1 is DFQATT and CDR2 SNEGSKA (reference sequence). CDR3 length equals 12 residues. In nucleotides, the CDR3 is TGCAGTGCACGGAGGAGTCCCTACGAGCAGTACTTC. It codes for CSARRSPYEQYF.

For this clonotype: A read error may be the cause here, since a much bigger clone is one base away. This chain joins TRBV6-1 and TRBJ2-7, with D hard to call. Germline V gene lookup returns CDR1 MNHNS and CDR2 SASEGT. This CDR3 is 17 amino acids long. Trimming stripped 1 base from V and 6 bases from J, with 22 bases between. The DNA for the CDR3 is TGTGCCAGCAGTGAAGAGCCACCACACCGGAACGACTGCGAGCAGTACTTC. It specifies CASSEEPPHRNDCEQYF.

This clonotype was recorded many times. The V call is TRBV2, the J call TRBJ1-5, with D perhaps matching TRBD1 (6 bases). The CDR3 consists of 13 residues. The V and J ends lost 7 bases and 4 bases respectively, with 11 bases between them. CDR1 SNHLY and CDR2 FYNNEI come from the germline V gene. CDR3 loop: CASTRGQNQPQHF. The CDR3 DNA reads TGTGCCAGCACCCGGGGGCAAAATCAGCCCCAGCATTTT.

In this sample, this clonotype turned up many times. The chain has TRBV20-1 and TRBJ2-1, with D unresolved. The CDR3 has 13 residues. Deletions cut 3 bases from V and 3 bases from J, with 9 bases between. CDR1 is DFQATT, CDR2 SNEGSKA, per germline (reference sequence). The chain's CDR3 is CSASEGIYNEQFF. CDR3 DNA sequence: TGCAGTGCTAGCGAAGGGATCTACAATGAGCAGTTCTTC.